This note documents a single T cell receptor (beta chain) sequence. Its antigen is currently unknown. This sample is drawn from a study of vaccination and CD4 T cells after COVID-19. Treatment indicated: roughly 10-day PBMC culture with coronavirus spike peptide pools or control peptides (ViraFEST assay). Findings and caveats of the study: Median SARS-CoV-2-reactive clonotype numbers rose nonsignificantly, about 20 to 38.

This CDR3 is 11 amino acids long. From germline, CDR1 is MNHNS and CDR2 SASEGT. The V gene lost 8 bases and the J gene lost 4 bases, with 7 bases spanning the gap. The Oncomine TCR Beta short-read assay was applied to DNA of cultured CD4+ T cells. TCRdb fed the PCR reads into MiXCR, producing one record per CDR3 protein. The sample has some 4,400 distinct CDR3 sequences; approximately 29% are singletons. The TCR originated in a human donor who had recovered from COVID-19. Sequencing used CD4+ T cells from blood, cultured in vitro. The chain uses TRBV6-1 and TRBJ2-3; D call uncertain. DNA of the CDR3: TGTGCCAGCGGTGGGGCAGATACGCAGTATTTT. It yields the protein CASGGADTQYF.